The 17 T cell receptor beta chains presented below share a single source sample, sequenced in a study of technical replicates of blood from a few donors. Clones were read by immunoSEQ multiplex PCR, and TCRdb kept only the in-frame ones, dropping some. The sample holds 14,000 or so clones; approximately 80% are singletons and the top ten take approximately 12%. The sequenced sample consisted of PBMCs. These receptors were collected from a human donor in good health.

The gene calls are TRBV4-2 and TRBJ1-2; D not certain. V was pared by 0 bases and J by 8 bases, with 13 bases between. The CDR3 spans 14 residues. From germline, CDR1 is LGHNA and CDR2 YNFKEQ. CDR3 in amino acids: CASSQEEAGKGYTF. Written as DNA, the CDR3 is TGTGCCAGCAGCCAAGAGGAGGCCGGGAAGGGCTACACCTTC.

The rearrangement joins TRBV7-6 to TRBJ2-2; 7 bases map to TRBD1. Germline CDR1 SGHVS, CDR2 FNYEAQ. J lost 0 bases, V lost 2 bases, and 0 bases had no gene match. This CDR3 has 15 amino acids. CDR3 sequence reads: CASSLQGANTGELFF. The CDR3 nucleotides read TGTGCCAGCAGCTTACAGGGGGCGAACACCGGGGAGCTGTTTTTT.

The chain combines TRBV5-1 with TRBJ2-1; TRBD2 is a possible D gene (6 bases). The CDR3 is 15 amino acids. Trimming took off 0 bases at V and 4 bases at J, with 11 bases between the two ends. Per the germline V gene, CDR1 is SGHRS and CDR2 is YFSETQ. The CDR3: CASSLGRESYNEQFF. The CDR3 coding sequence is TGCGCCAGCAGCTTGGGTCGGGAGAGTTACAATGAGCAGTTCTTC.

This chain joins TRBV11-1 and TRBJ2-1; D call uncertain. V was cut by 3 bases and J by 0 bases, with 9 bases left in between. The CDR3 contains 15 residues. From germline, CDR1 is SGHAT and CDR2 FQDESV (reference sequence). The chain's CDR3 is CASSFGGSSYNEQFF. Here the CDR3 DNA reads TGTGCCAGCAGCTTCGGCGGAAGCTCCTACAATGAGCAGTTCTTC. The complete variable domain, with remaining parts taken from reference TRBV11-1 and TRBJ2-1, reads EAEVAQSPRYKITEKSQAVAFWCDPISGHATLYWYRQILGQGPELLVQFQDESVVDDSQLPKDRFSAERLKGVDSTLKIQPAELGDSAMYLCASSFGGSSYNEQFFGPGTRLTVL.

The V call is TRBV2, the J call TRBJ2-2; D might be TRBD2 (6 bases). V dropped 6 bases and J dropped 1 base, with 9 bases sitting between them. CDR1 is SNHLY and CDR2 is FYNNEI in the germline V gene. The CDR3 runs to 14 residues. For the CDR3, the DNA is TGTGCCAGCAGAGGTAGCGGGAACACCGGGGAGCTGTTTTTT. Encoded protein: CASRGSGNTGELFF.

The chain is built from TRBV29-1 and TRBJ2-1; 8 nucleotides match TRBD2. Germline assignment: CDR1 SQVTM and CDR2 ANQGSEA. Germline trimming cut 3 bases from V and 6 bases from J; bases unmatched to any gene: 4. The CDR3 has 13 residues. The chain's CDR3 is CSVDLAGINEQFF. DNA for the CDR3: TGCAGCGTTGACTTAGCGGGGATCAATGAGCAGTTCTTC.

The chain is built from TRBV5-1 and TRBJ2-7; 10 nucleotides align to TRBD2. The junction had 20 bases not matched to a gene; V was cut back by 7 bases and J by 4 bases. CDR3 length equals 18 residues. Per the germline V gene, CDR1 is SGHRS and CDR2 is YFSETQ. In DNA, the CDR3 is TGCGCCAGCGAGCCGTCCCTAGCGGGAGTTGGTGTGCGGTACGAGCAGTACTTC. Amino acid sequence: CASEPSLAGVGVRYEQYF.

Notes on this clone: The same CDR3 can be traced to other DNA sequences in this sample. The chain links TRBV5-1 to TRBJ2-3, with a tentative D call TRBD2 (6 bases). V shed 2 bases and J shed 6 bases, with 10 bases lying between them. The germline V gene encodes CDR1 SGHRS and CDR2 YFSETQ. The CDR3 sequence is 13 residues long. The CDR3 DNA reads as TGCGCCAGCAGCTTTCCGGGAGAGGATACGCAGTATTTT. Amino acid sequence: CASSFPGEDTQYF.

The rearrangement uses TRBV13 and TRBJ1-5; tentative D call: TRBD1 (5 bases). The germline V gene encodes CDR1 PRHDT and CDR2 FYEKMQ (reference sequence). V lost 5 bases and J lost 5, with 16 bases in between. This CDR3 comprises 15 residues. The CDR3 reads CASSQRGVGDQPQHF. In DNA form, the CDR3 reads TGTGCCAGCAGCCAGCGGGGGGTCGGGGATCAGCCCCAGCATTTT.

J is TRBJ2-2 and V is TRBV7-6; 10 bases line up with TRBD2. The CDR3 runs 17 residues. The V and J ends lost 5 bases and 1 base, in that order; junction bases with no gene match: 7. The germline gives CDR1 SGHVS, CDR2 FNYEAQ. The CDR3, as DNA: TGTGCCAGCAGCCCATCTAGCGGGAGCTGGAACACCGGGGAGCTGTTTTTT. Its protein is CASSPSSGSWNTGELFF.

The chain links TRBV6-6 to TRBJ2-7, with TRBD1 as a possible D gene (5 bases). Trimming took off 3 bases at V and 1 base at J, with 16 bases between the two ends. Germline CDR1 reads MNHNY; CDR2 reads SVGAGI (reference sequence). The CDR3 contains 16 residues. The CDR3 loop is CASSYQYPGISYEQYF. For the CDR3, the DNA is TGTGCCAGCAGTTATCAATATCCAGGGATATCCTACGAGCAGTACTTC.

The V and J genes are TRBV29-1 and TRBJ2-4, with D perhaps TRBD2 (5 bases). V lost 6 bases and J lost 5, with 14 bases in between. The germline gives CDR1 SQVTM, CDR2 ANQGSEA. This CDR3 region has 13 residues. CDR3 DNA sequence: TGCAGCGTGACTATGACGGCAGAAAACATTCAGTACTTC. Protein: CSVTMTAENIQYF. The variable domain in full, completed from reference TRBV29-1 and TRBJ2-4, reads SAVISQKPSRDICQRGTSLTIQCQVDSQVTMMFWYRQQPGQSLTLIATANQGSEATYESGFVIDKFPISRPNLTFSTLTVSNMSPEDSSIYLCSVTMTAENIQYFGAGTRLSVL.

The gene calls are TRBV6-6 and TRBJ1-1, with TRBD1 matching 11 bases. V lost 5 bases to trimming and J lost 0 bases; unmatched junction nucleotides: 5. CDR3 length: 16 amino acids. Germline V gene sequence: CDR1 MNHNY, CDR2 SVGAGI (reference sequence). CDR3 nucleotides: TGTGCCAGCAGTCCGGACAGGGGGCCTATGAACACTGAAGCTTTCTTT. Translation gives CASSPDRGPMNTEAFF.

This sequence joins TRBV27 and TRBJ1-1; D remains ambiguous. Germline loops: CDR1 MNHEY, CDR2 SMNVEV (reference sequence). V lost 8 bases and J lost 3, with 13 bases in between. This CDR3 has 13 amino acids. CDR3: CASRSGEYTEAFF. The CDR3 DNA reads TGTGCCAGCCGGTCGGGAGAGTACACTGAAGCTTTCTTT.

This clone was seen a few times. The V gene is TRBV6-5, the J gene TRBJ1-1, with a possible D match to TRBD1 (6 bases). Germline loops: CDR1 MNHEY, CDR2 SVGAGI. This CDR3 region has 14 residues. Trimming left V 5 bases short and J 4 bases short, with 14 bases between. The CDR3 sequence is CASSATGFGTEAFF. Here the CDR3 DNA reads TGTGCCAGCAGTGCTACAGGGTTCGGCACTGAAGCTTTCTTT.

The gene calls are TRBV18 and TRBJ2-6; D gene uncertain. The germline CDR1 and CDR2 sequences are KGHSH and LQKENI. This CDR3 contains 16 residues. Trimming removed 3 bases from V and 0 bases from J, with 9 bases in between. The CDR3 protein is CASSPTQSSGANVLTF. The CDR3 DNA reads as TGTGCCAGCTCACCTACACAGAGCTCTGGGGCCAACGTCCTGACTTTC. Drawing the rest from reference TRBV18 and TRBJ2-6, the complete variable domain is NAGVMQNPRHLVRRRGQEARLRCSPMKGHSHVYWYRQLPEEGLKFMVYLQKENIIDESGMPKERFSAEFPKEGPSILRIQQVVRGDSAAYFCASSPTQSSGANVLTFGAGSRLTVL.

The V call is TRBV5-1, the J call TRBJ2-1, with TRBD1 matching over 8 bases. J lost 4 bases, V lost 4 bases, and 7 bases had no gene match. There are 15 residues in the CDR3. Germline V gives CDR1 SGHRS, CDR2 YFSETQ. As DNA, the CDR3 is TGCGCCAGCAGCGTTGGGACAGGCCCTTACAATGAGCAGTTCTTC. Its protein product is CASSVGTGPYNEQFF.